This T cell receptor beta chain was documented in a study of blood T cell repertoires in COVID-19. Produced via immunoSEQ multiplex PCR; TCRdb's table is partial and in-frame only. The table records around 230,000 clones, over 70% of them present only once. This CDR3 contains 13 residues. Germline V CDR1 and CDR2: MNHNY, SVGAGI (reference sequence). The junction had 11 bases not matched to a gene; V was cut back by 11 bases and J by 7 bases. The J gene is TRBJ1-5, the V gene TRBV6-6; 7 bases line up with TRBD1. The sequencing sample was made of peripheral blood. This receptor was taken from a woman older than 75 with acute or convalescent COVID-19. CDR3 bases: TGTGCCGCGTTCGACAGGGTAGGGCAGCCCCAGCATTTT. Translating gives CAAFDRVGQPQHF.